What follows are 10 T cell receptor beta chains derived from one specimen sequenced in a study of radiotherapy plus CTLA-4 blockade in lung cancer. Sequencing used immunoSEQ multiplex PCR; TCRdb keeps in-frame clones, though not all of them. The sample yields some 110,000 clones, about 87% seen once. This specimen was peripheral blood, taken from a patient treated with radiotherapy plus ipilimumab. The receptors here all came from a human donor with non-small cell lung cancer that progressed on radiotherapy plus ipilimumab.

The count of this clone is one. The V call is TRBV6-1, the J call TRBJ2-1; a weak D match, TRBD1 (6 bases). With 5 bases removed from V and 3 bases from J, the gap between germline ends came to 11 bases. CDR3 length equals 14 residues. Germline CDR1 is MNHNS and CDR2 is SASEGT. The CDR3 DNA reads TGTGCCAGCAGTCCTGACAGGTTCTACAATGAGCAGTTCTTC. This codes for CASSPDRFYNEQFF.

The chain links TRBV6-6 to TRBJ2-1, with TRBD2 identical over 9 bases. The V gene end was trimmed by 5 bases and the J gene end by 6 bases; junction bases not matched to a gene: 11. Germline values: CDR1 MNHNY, CDR2 SVGAGI (reference sequence). The CDR3 sequence is 16 residues long. In DNA form, the CDR3 reads TGTGCCAGCAGTGGGATAGCGGGAGCGGGGCTCAATGAGCAGTTCTTC. It specifies CASSGIAGAGLNEQFF.

Details on this clone: This sample includes further DNA sequences coding for the same CDR3. CDR3 coding DNA: TGTGCCAGCAGTTACTCCACCGGGCGGGAGACCCAGTACTTC. Protein sequence: CASSYSTGRETQYF. The chain links TRBV6-5 to TRBJ2-5; D unclear. The CDR3 contains 14 residues. Trimming stripped 0 bases from V and 5 bases from J, with 10 bases between. Germline CDR1 is MNHEY and CDR2 is SVGAGI.

The rearrangement links TRBV29-1 to TRBJ2-5; TRBD2 aligns across 13 bases. Germline CDR1 reads SQVTM; CDR2 reads ANQGSEA. This CDR3 has 15 residues. After removal of 7 bases from V and 3 bases from J, the junction contained 8 bases not matched to a gene. CDR3 amino acids: CSGTSGSGWEETQYF. CDR3 nucleotide sequence: TGCAGCGGGACTAGCGGGAGCGGATGGGAAGAGACCCAGTACTTC.

The V gene is TRBV5-1, the J gene TRBJ1-2; a weak D match, TRBD1 (5 bases). Germline CDR1 is SGHRS and CDR2 is YFSETQ. The CDR3 length is 13 residues. V lost 6 bases to trimming and J lost 4 bases, with 13 bases between them. For the CDR3, the DNA is TGCGCCAGCAATACAGGAGGAAGCTATGGCTACACCTTC. Residues: CASNTGGSYGYTF. Using reference TRBV5-1 and TRBJ1-2 for the parts outside the CDR3, the full variable domain is KAGVTQTPRYLIKTRGQQVTLSCSPISGHRSVSWYQQTPGQGLQFLFEYFSETQRNKGNFPGRFSGRQFSNSRSEMNVSTLELGDSALYLCASNTGGSYGYTFGSGTRLTVV.

The chain links TRBV5-1 to TRBJ2-1, with 9 bases matching TRBD1. V trimming: 0 bases; J trimming: 7 bases; junction bases outside the gene matches: 8. This CDR3 has 16 amino acids. CDR1 and CDR2 (germline): SGHRS, YFSETQ. The CDR3 DNA reads TGCGCCAGCAGCTTGGTGACAGGGGGAAATTCGAATGAGCAGTTCTTC. Translated: CASSLVTGGNSNEQFF.

This chain uses TRBV18 with TRBJ2-5; D unresolved. The CDR3 has 11 amino acids. Germline assignment: CDR1 KGHSH and CDR2 LQKENI. Between the trimmed V and J ends, which lost 5 bases and 2 bases, there was a span of 3 bases. The CDR3 here is CASSGQETQYF. The CDR3 coding sequence is TGTGCCAGCTCAGGTCAAGAGACCCAGTACTTC.

The V and J genes are TRBV5-5 and TRBJ2-1; 7 nucleotides agree with TRBD2. From germline, CDR1 is SGHKS and CDR2 YYEKEE (reference sequence). Trimming cost V 0 bases and J 3 bases; bases outside gene matches: 3. The CDR3 extends over 15 amino acids. The CDR3 region has the DNA TGTGCCAGCAGCTTGGTACAGCGGGGCTACAATGAGCAGTTCTTC. This codes for CASSLVQRGYNEQFF.

The chain links TRBV2 to TRBJ1-5, with D perhaps TRBD1 (5 bases). Trimming pared 7 bases from V and 3 bases from J, leaving 16 bases between. The CDR3 is 15 residues long. Germline V CDR1 and CDR2: SNHLY, FYNNEI. The CDR3 bases are TGTGCCAGCATTCCTGACAGAGGATACAATCAGCCCCAGCATTTT. It specifies CASIPDRGYNQPQHF.

The chain has TRBV29-1 and TRBJ2-4, with D unresolved. Germline V lookup: CDR1 SQVTM, CDR2 ANQGSEA. Trimming shortened V by 7 bases and J by 0 bases, and 10 bases separated the two germline ends. This CDR3 region has 13 residues. The CDR3 protein is CSATVIAKNIQYF. CDR3 DNA sequence: TGCAGCGCAACGGTCATAGCCAAAAACATTCAGTACTTC.